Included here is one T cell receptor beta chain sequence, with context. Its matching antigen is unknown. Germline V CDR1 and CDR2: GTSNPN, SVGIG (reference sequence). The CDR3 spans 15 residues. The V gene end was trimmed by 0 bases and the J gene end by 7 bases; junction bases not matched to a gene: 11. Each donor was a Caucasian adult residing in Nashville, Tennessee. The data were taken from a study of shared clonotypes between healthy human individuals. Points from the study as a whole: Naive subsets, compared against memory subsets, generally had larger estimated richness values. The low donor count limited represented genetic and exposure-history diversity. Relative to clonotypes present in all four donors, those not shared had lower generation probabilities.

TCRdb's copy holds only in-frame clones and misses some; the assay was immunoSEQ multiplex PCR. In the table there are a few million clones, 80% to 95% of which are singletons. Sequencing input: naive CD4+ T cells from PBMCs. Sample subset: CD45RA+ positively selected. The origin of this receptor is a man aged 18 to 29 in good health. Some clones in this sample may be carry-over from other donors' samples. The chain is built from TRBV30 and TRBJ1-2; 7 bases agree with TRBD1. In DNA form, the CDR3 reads TGTGCCTGGAGTGTACACTTACAGGGGATTGGTGGCTACACCTTC. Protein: CAWSVHLQGIGGYTF.